A selection of T cell receptor beta chains follows, all from one sample in a study of T cells in Graves' hyperthyroidism and ophthalmopathy. TCRdb passed the multiplex PCR reads through MiXCR, listing each CDR3 protein once. The sample contains 500,000 to 550,000 distinct CDR3 sequences, less than 25% of which appear only once. Sequencing used blood. These receptors originate from a man aged 18 to 30 with Graves' hyperthyroidism. CDR3s include the opening cysteine and the closing phenylalanine or tryptophan. The D gene is left open where the match is weak. Part of the rows lack a size; the others show once, few, many or a class for expanded clones.

J gene: TRBJ2-7; V gene: TRBV5-1; clone size: .; D gene: .; CDR3 DNA: TGCGCCAGCAGCACCGAAGGGGTCTACGAGCAGTACTTC; CDR3 protein: CASSTEGVYEQYF
J gene: TRBJ2-5; V gene: TRBV7-9; clone size: many; D gene: TRBD2; CDR3 DNA: TGTGCCAGCAGCCAGAGACTAGCGGGGCCCGAGTCCCAAGAGACCCAGTACTTC; CDR3 protein: CASSQRLAGPESQETQYF
J gene: TRBJ1-6; V gene: TRBV29-1; clone size: many; D gene: .; CDR3 DNA: TGCAGCGTCCGACATAATTATAATTCGCCCCTCCACTTT; CDR3 protein: CSVRHNYNSPLHF
J gene: TRBJ2-4; V gene: TRBV6-5; clone size: .; D gene: TRBD2; CDR3 DNA: TGTGCCAGCAGTTTCCTTAGCGGGGCCTTAGCCAAAAACATTCAGTACTTC; CDR3 protein: CASSFLSGALAKNIQYF
J gene: TRBJ1-3; V gene: TRBV12-3/TRBV12-4; clone size: many; D gene: .; CDR3 DNA: TGTGCCAGCAGTTTAATTTCCGGGGACACCATATATTTT; CDR3 protein: CASSLISGDTIYF
J gene: TRBJ1-5; V gene: TRBV27; clone size: .; D gene: .; CDR3 DNA: TGTGCCAGCGGTTTATGGGCAGGGGTCAGCAATCAGCCCCAGCATTTT; CDR3 protein: CASGLWAGVSNQPQHF
J gene: TRBJ2-5; V gene: TRBV9; clone size: few; D gene: TRBD2; CDR3 DNA: TGTGCCAGCAGCCCGGGACTAGCGGGGGGGCTGCAAGAGACCCAGTACTTC; CDR3 protein: CASSPGLAGGLQETQYF
J gene: TRBJ2-2; V gene: TRBV19; clone size: many; D gene: .; CDR3 DNA: TGTGCCAGTAGTATTTTTTCAGGGCCCACCGGGGAGCTGTTTTTT; CDR3 protein: CASSIFSGPTGELFF
J gene: TRBJ2-7; V gene: TRBV16; clone size: many; D gene: .; CDR3 DNA: TGTGCCAGCAGTCCTACAGTTGACGAGCAGTACTTC; CDR3 protein: CASSPTVDEQYF
J gene: TRBJ2-7; V gene: TRBV28; clone size: many; D gene: TRBD1; CDR3 DNA: TGTGCCAGCAGGGGACAGGGGGTATCAGACGAGCAGTACTTC; CDR3 protein: CASRGQGVSDEQYF
J gene: TRBJ2-7; V gene: TRBV6-1; clone size: many; D gene: .; CDR3 DNA: TGTGCCGCACGCCTTGGGAGAAACGAGCAGTACTTC; CDR3 protein: CAARLGRNEQYF
J gene: TRBJ2-7; V gene: TRBV18; clone size: many; D gene: .; CDR3 DNA: TGTGCCAGCTCACCGGACAGAAACGAGCAGTACTTC; CDR3 protein: CASSPDRNEQYF
J gene: TRBJ2-5; V gene: TRBV20-1; clone size: few; D gene: .; CDR3 DNA: TGCAGTGCTAGAGATCTCTTCGCGGTGCGAGAGACCCAGTACTTC; CDR3 protein: CSARDLFAVRETQYF
J gene: TRBJ1-2; V gene: TRBV19; clone size: many; D gene: TRBD1; CDR3 DNA: TGTGCCAGTACCCCGAGCGGGACAGGGGTCTATGGCTACACCTTC; CDR3 protein: CASTPSGTGVYGYTF
J gene: TRBJ1-2; V gene: TRBV9; clone size: many; D gene: .; CDR3 DNA: TGTGCCAGCAGCGTAGGGGGCAGGGGATACTATGGCTACACCTTC; CDR3 protein: CASSVGGRGYYGYTF
J gene: TRBJ1-1; V gene: TRBV5-1; clone size: many; D gene: TRBD1; CDR3 DNA: TGCGCCAGCAGCTGGACAGGGACGGAGAACACTGAAGCTTTCTTT; CDR3 protein: CASSWTGTENTEAFF
J gene: TRBJ1-6; V gene: TRBV2; clone size: .; D gene: .; CDR3 DNA: TGTGCCAGCAGTGAAGACACCAGCTATAATTCACCCCTCCACTTT; CDR3 protein: CASSEDTSYNSPLHF